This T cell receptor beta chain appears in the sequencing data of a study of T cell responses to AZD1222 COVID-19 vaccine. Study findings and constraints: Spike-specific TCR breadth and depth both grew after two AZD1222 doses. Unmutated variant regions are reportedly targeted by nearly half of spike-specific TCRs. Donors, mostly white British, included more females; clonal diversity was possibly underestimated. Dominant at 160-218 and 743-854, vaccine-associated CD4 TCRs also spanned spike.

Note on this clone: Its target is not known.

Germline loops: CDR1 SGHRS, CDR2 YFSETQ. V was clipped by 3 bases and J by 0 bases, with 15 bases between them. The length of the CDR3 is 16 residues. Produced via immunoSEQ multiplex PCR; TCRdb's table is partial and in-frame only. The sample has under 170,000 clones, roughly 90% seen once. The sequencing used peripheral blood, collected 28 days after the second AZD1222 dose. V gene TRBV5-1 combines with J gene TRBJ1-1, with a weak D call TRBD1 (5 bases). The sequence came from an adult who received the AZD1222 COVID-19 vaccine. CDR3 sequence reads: CASSWDSGTVNTEAFF. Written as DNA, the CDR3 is TGCGCCAGCAGCTGGGATTCCGGGACGGTGAACACTGAAGCTTTCTTT. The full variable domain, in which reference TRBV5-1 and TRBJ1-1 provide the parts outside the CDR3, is KAGVTQTPRYLIKTRGQQVTLSCSPISGHRSVSWYQQTPGQGLQFLFEYFSETQRNKGNFPGRFSGRQFSNSRSEMNVSTLELGDSALYLCASSWDSGTVNTEAFFGQGTRLTVV.